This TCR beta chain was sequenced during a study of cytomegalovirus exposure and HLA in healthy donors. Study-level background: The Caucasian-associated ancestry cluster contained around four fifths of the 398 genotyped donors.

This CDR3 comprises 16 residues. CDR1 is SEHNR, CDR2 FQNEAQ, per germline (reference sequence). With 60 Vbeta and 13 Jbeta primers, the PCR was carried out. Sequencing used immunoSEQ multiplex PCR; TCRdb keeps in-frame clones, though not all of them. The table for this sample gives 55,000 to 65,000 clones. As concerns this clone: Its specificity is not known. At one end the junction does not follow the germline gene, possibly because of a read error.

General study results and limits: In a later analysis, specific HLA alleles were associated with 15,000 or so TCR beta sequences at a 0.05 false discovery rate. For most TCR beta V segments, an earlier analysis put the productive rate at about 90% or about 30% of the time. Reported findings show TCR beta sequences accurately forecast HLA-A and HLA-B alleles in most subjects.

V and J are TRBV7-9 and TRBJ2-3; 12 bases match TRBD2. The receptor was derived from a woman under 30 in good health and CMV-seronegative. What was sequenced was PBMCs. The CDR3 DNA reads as TGTGCCAGCAGCCGGACTAGCGGGGAACACACAGATAAGCAGTATTTT. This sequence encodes CASSRTSGEHTDKQYF.